This is a list of T cell receptor beta chains from one sample in a study of cytomegalovirus exposure and HLA in healthy donors. TCRdb's copy holds only in-frame clones and misses some; the assay was immunoSEQ multiplex PCR. In the table there are around 160,000 clones, around three quarters of which are singletons. The specimen sequenced was PBMCs. The receptors shown here come from a middle-aged woman in good health and CMV-seropositive. The CDR3 runs from the conserved cysteine through the conserved F or W. A D gene is named only where the DNA matches it firmly. Size tells how often a clone was seen (once, few, many) or the class of an expanded clone, and some rows leave it out.

>TRBJ2-7|-|TRBV6-5|TRBD2
TGTGCCAGCAGCCTTAGCGGGGGTAACGACGAGCAGTACTTC
CASSLSGGNDEQYF
>TRBJ1-1|-|TRBV5-1|-
TGCGCCAGCAGCTTACACAGGGTCGGAGGCACTGAAGCTTTCTTT
CASSLHRVGGTEAFF
>TRBJ2-1|-|TRBV5-4|TRBD2
TGTGCCAGCAGCTTGGTTGGCGGGGGGGCGAATGAGCAGTTCTTC
CASSLVGGGANEQFF
>TRBJ1-3|few|TRBV7-9|-
TGTTCCAGCAGCTACCCAGGACAGTTCTCTGGAAACACCATATATTTT
CSSSYPGQFSGNTIYF
>TRBJ2-1|-|TRBV7-9|TRBD2
TGTTCCAGCAGGACTAGCGGGGGGTCAGCTAACAATGAGCAGTTCTTC
CSSRTSGGSANNEQFF
>TRBJ1-1|-|TRBV2|TRBD1
TGTGCCAGCAGGAGACAGGGGGCGACTGAAGCTTTCTTT
CASRRQGATEAFF
>TRBJ1-5|-|TRBV2|-
TGTGCCAGCAGCGAACAGGGATCTAATCAGCCCCAGCATTTT
CASSEQGSNQPQHF
>TRBJ2-6|-|TRBV7-9|-
TGTGCCAGCAGCCCCCCCGCAGGGGCTGGGGCCAACGTCCTGACTTTC
CASSPPAGAGANVLTF
>TRBJ1-1|-|TRBV4-1|-
TGCGCCAGCAGCCAAACGACAGGACCCACTGAAGCTTTCTTT
CASSQTTGPTEAFF
>TRBJ2-7|-|TRBV10-1|TRBD2
TGCGCCAGCAGTGAGTCTAGCGGGGGGCCCTACGAGCAGTACTTC
CASSESSGGPYEQYF
>TRBJ1-2|-|TRBV29-1|-
TGCAGCGTTAGGGGCGGTAATGGCTACACCTTC
CSVRGGNGYTF
>TRBJ1-1|-|TRBV6-6|-
TGTGCCAGCAGTTACATCGACACAAACACTGAAGCTTTCTTT
CASSYIDTNTEAFF
>TRBJ1-1|few|TRBV5-4|-
TGTGCCAGCAGCTTAACAAGGAACACTGAAGCTTTCTTT
CASSLTRNTEAFF
>TRBJ1-1|-|TRBV7-9|-
TGTGCCAGCAGCCCTCCCGGGGGGACACGTAAACCTTTCTTT
CASSPPGGTRKPFF
>TRBJ2-7|-|TRBV18|TRBD2
TGTGCCAGCTCACCAAACCTAGCGGGGGCCACATACGAGCAGTACTTC
CASSPNLAGATYEQYF
>TRBJ2-5|-|TRBV10-2|-
TGCGCCAGCAGTGACCCCCTGAGGGAGCGGCCAGAGACCCAGTACTTC
CASSDPLRERPETQYF
>TRBJ2-1|-|TRBV5-6|TRBD2
TGTGCCAGCAGCCTCCCGGGACTAGCTTCCAATGAGCAGTTCTTC
CASSLPGLASNEQFF
>TRBJ1-5|-|TRBV2|-
TGTGCCAGCAAGGAACAGACTAGCAATCAGCCCCAGCATTTT
CASKEQTSNQPQHF
>TRBJ1-2|-|TRBV5-1|-
TGCGCCAGCAGCTCCACTGACAGACTTAACTATGGCTACACCTTC
CASSSTDRLNYGYTF
>TRBJ1-1|few|TRBV6-5|-
TGTGCCAGCAGGGAGGACAGTTTGGGGGACACTGAAGCTTTCTTT
CASREDSLGDTEAFF
>TRBJ2-5|-|TRBV11-1|-
TGTGCCAGCAGCCCCGCCGGCGGGACCCAGTACTTC
CASSPAGGTQYF
>TRBJ2-1|few|TRBV6-6|TRBD2
TGTGCCAGCAGTTACTCGGGCGGGGGGGCCTACAATGAGCAGTTCTTC
CASSYSGGGAYNEQFF
>TRBJ1-4|-|TRBV25-1|-
TGTGCCAGCAGTGCCGGACAGCTGAATAATGAAAAACTGTTTTTT
CASSAGQLNNEKLFF
>TRBJ1-5|-|TRBV27|-
TGTGCCAGAGATCCCCAAGGACTGCAAAACAATCAGCCCCAGCATTTT
CARDPQGLQNNQPQHF
>TRBJ2-5|few|TRBV5-6|TRBD2
TGTGCCAGCAGCCGGTGGACTAGCGGGACCCTCCAAGAGACCCAGTACTTC
CASSRWTSGTLQETQYF
>TRBJ2-5|few|TRBV6-6|TRBD2
TGTGCCAGCAGGGCCCTCGAAAGCGGGGGGAAGGAGACCCAGTACTTC
CASRALESGGKETQYF
>TRBJ2-7|-|TRBV5-5|TRBD2
TGTGCCAGCAGAGTAGCTGGTGGCCTAGCGGCCACCTACGAGCAGTACTTC
CASRVAGGLAATYEQYF
>TRBJ2-3|-|TRBV2|TRBD2
TGTGCCAGCAGTGCACTAGCGGGTGACACAGATACGCAGTATTTT
CASSALAGDTDTQYF
>TRBJ2-7|-|TRBV11-2|TRBD2
TGTGCCAGCAGCCCGAGCGGACTAGCGCATTACGAGCAGTACTTC
CASSPSGLAHYEQYF
>TRBJ2-7|-|TRBV19|TRBD2
TGTGCCAGTAGACAAAGCGGGGGGTCCTACGAGCAGTACTTC
CASRQSGGSYEQYF
>TRBJ1-1|-|TRBV9|TRBD1
TGTGCCAGCAGCGTAGGGACAGGGGCAGGGAACACTGAAGCTTTCTTT
CASSVGTGAGNTEAFF
>TRBJ2-5|-|TRBV5-1|-
TGCGCCAGCAGCTTTGGGCTGGGCAGACAAGAGACCCAGTACTTC
CASSFGLGRQETQYF
>TRBJ2-7|-|TRBV5-1|TRBD1
TGCGCCAGCAGCTTGAGACAGGGGGCTTACTACGAGCAGTACTTC
CASSLRQGAYYEQYF
>TRBJ1-1|few|TRBV29-1|-
TGCAGCGTGACGGGACTTATGAACACTGAAGCTTTCTTT
CSVTGLMNTEAFF
>TRBJ2-7|-|TRBV10-2|TRBD2
TGCGCCAGCAGTGACCAAACTAGCGGGGGGGCCGGTGAGCAGTACTTC
CASSDQTSGGAGEQYF
>TRBJ2-3|-|TRBV10-1|-
TGCGCCAGCAATCCCGGACAGTTAACAGATACGCAGTATTTT
CASNPGQLTDTQYF
>TRBJ1-1|-|TRBV5-4|-
TGTGCCAGCAGCTTCAGTCTAGGGGTGGGAATGGAAGCTTTCTTT
CASSFSLGVGMEAFF
>TRBJ2-7|few|TRBV29-1|TRBD2
TGCAGCGTAAAAATAGCGGGGAGCTCCTACGAGCAGTACTTC
CSVKIAGSSYEQYF
>TRBJ1-3|-|TRBV7-9|-
TGTTCCAGCAGCTTAGGACAGAGCTCTGGAAACACCATATATTTT
CSSSLGQSSGNTIYF
>TRBJ2-1|-|TRBV25-1|-
TGTGCCAGCACTCGGGACAATTACAATGAGCAGTTCTTC
CASTRDNYNEQFF
>TRBJ2-7|-|TRBV7-9|TRBD2
TGTTCCAGCAGCGAACGGACTAGCGGGGATACTTACGAGCAGTACTTC
CSSSERTSGDTYEQYF
>TRBJ2-7|few|TRBV2|TRBD1
TGTGCCAGCATAGCCGGGACAGGGTACTACGAGCAGTACTTC
CASIAGTGYYEQYF